What follows is one T cell receptor beta chain and its context. Data came from immunoSEQ multiplex PCR; TCRdb stores just in-frame clones and leaves some out. This table holds approximately 140,000 clones, 70% to 90% found once. This sample is drawn from a study of T cell responses to AZD1222 COVID-19 vaccine. Trimming pared 3 bases from V and 6 bases from J, leaving 12 bases between. CDR3 length: 15 amino acids. Germline CDR1 LNHDA, CDR2 SQIVND (reference sequence). The sequence came from an adult in good health. The rearrangement links TRBV19 to TRBJ1-6; D unresolved. The input for sequencing was peripheral blood, taken on day 0 of AZD1222 vaccination. CDR3 region: CASSIGAALNSPLHF. CDR3 bases: TGTGCCAGTAGTATTGGAGCAGCTCTTAATTCACCCCTCCACTTT.